The present entry profiles one TCR beta chain with its context. What it recognizes is unknown. This CDR3 spans 16 amino acids. V shed 5 bases, J shed 9 bases, and the junction held 12 bases outside the gene matches. The germline gives CDR1 SEHNR, CDR2 FQNEAQ (reference sequence). The data belong to a study of regulatory dendritic cells for organ transplantation. Background on the study: Regulatory dendritic cells came from monocytes given vitamin D3 and IL-10. Day 6 dendritic cell cultures were stimulated with LPS. Study observations and caveats: Of resting T cell subsets, memory CD8+ had the most alloreactive clonotypes.

Allogeneic regulatory or mature dendritic cells were co-cultured for less than 6 days with CFSE-labeled sorted T cells at 1:10. CD4+ or CD8+ T cells were sorted as naive CD45RA+ or memory CD45RO+. Sequencing used immunoSEQ multiplex PCR; TCRdb keeps in-frame clones, though not all of them. Counted here are about 4,200 clones, about three fifths occurring once; the ten biggest clones make up roughly a sixth. This receptor was identified in a human donor in good health. Sequencing was carried out using memory CD8+ T cells from blood cultured with regulatory dendritic cells. Subset indicated: CD45RO+ memory T cells. The chain employs TRBV7-9 and TRBJ2-1; TRBD2 agrees at 11 bases. CDR3 DNA sequence: TGTGCCAGCAGCCAAACTAGTAGCGGGGGGGCCCTTGAGCAGTTCTTC. Protein sequence: CASSQTSSGGALEQFF.